The 18 T cell receptor beta chains listed next were all sequenced from one sample in a study of T cell responses to AZD1222 COVID-19 vaccine. Libraries were prepared by immunoSEQ multiplex PCR; TCRdb keeps only in-frame clonotypes and omits some of them. Among about 270,000 clones listed, almost 95% were seen once. The sequences come from peripheral blood, collected 28 days after the second AZD1222 dose. These receptors all come from an adult who received the AZD1222 COVID-19 vaccine.

The rearrangement links TRBV27 to TRBJ2-1; no definite D call. Between the trimmed V and J ends, which lost 4 bases and 3 bases, there was a span of 16 bases. This CDR3 is 16 amino acids long. From germline, CDR1 is MNHEY and CDR2 SMNVEV (reference sequence). Here the CDR3 reads CASSSSTLPGYNEQFF. Here the CDR3 DNA reads TGTGCCAGCAGTTCGTCGACCCTTCCCGGCTACAATGAGCAGTTCTTC.

The rearrangement uses TRBV28 and TRBJ2-1; the match to TRBD2 covers 13 bases. This CDR3 comprises 16 residues. The V segment lost 5 bases and the J segment 7 bases; nucleotides outside the gene matches: 8. Germline V gene lookup returns CDR1 MDHEN and CDR2 SYDVKM. CDR3: CASSPPGLAGTNEQFF. The CDR3 DNA reads TGTGCCAGCAGTCCTCCGGGACTAGCGGGAACGAATGAGCAGTTCTTC.

This sequence joins TRBV28 and TRBJ1-2; no reliable D call. Per the germline V gene, CDR1 is MDHEN and CDR2 is SYDVKM. Between the trimmed V and J ends, which lost 6 bases and 8 bases, there was a span of 7 bases. There are 10 residues in the CDR3. The CDR3 nucleotides read TGTGCCAGCAGCGGGGTGGGCTACACCTTC. This translates into CASSGVGYTF.

The chain uses TRBV5-1 and TRBJ2-7, with a weak D call TRBD1 (6 bases). Germline V gene lookup returns CDR1 SGHRS and CDR2 YFSETQ. V was pared by 4 bases and J by 0 bases, with 20 bases between. The CDR3 loop spans 17 amino acids. In DNA form, the CDR3 reads TGCGCCAGCAGCACGACTCCTGCAGACAGGTACTCCTACGAGCAGTACTTC. It yields the protein CASSTTPADRYSYEQYF.

This clone was seen a single time. V and J are TRBV10-1 and TRBJ2-3, with no clear D. This CDR3 is built from 15 residues. Germline V gene lookup returns CDR1 WNHNN and CDR2 SYGVQD (reference sequence). The V end was cut by 3 bases, the J end by 3 bases, with 13 bases between. DNA for the CDR3: TGCGCCAGCAGTGATGGCAGTCTAAGGACAGATACGCAGTATTTT. The encoded protein is CASSDGSLRTDTQYF.

J is TRBJ2-1 and V is TRBV29-1, with unresolved D. V was pared by 7 bases and J by 5 bases, with 9 bases between. The CDR3 totals 11 residues. Germline CDR1 and CDR2: SQVTM and ANQGSEA. The CDR3 DNA sequence: TGCAGCGCGGAGAAAAACAATGAGCAGTTCTTC. It specifies CSAEKNNEQFF.

The chain has TRBV7-2 and TRBJ1-5; D gene unclear. V dropped 3 bases and J dropped 4 bases, with 10 bases sitting between them. This CDR3 is built from 14 residues. Germline V lookup: CDR1 SGHTA, CDR2 FQGNSA. The CDR3 DNA is TGTGCCAGCAGCTTGGGGAATCCAAATCAGCCCCAGCATTTT. Amino acid sequence: CASSLGNPNQPQHF.

CDR3 loop: CASSQPDREYNEQFF. The CDR3 nucleotides read TGTGCCAGCAGCCAACCGGACAGGGAATACAATGAGCAGTTCTTC. The chain uses TRBV4-2 and TRBJ2-1, with 8 bases fitting TRBD1. V dropped 2 bases and J dropped 4; count of bases not matched to a gene: 4. CDR1 is LGHNA and CDR2 is YNFKEQ in the germline V gene. The CDR3 extends over 15 amino acids.

The rearrangement uses TRBV11-3 and TRBJ2-7; D may be TRBD1 (5 bases). V dropped 1 base and J dropped 3 bases, with 10 bases sitting between them. CDR3 length equals 14 residues. Per the germline V gene, CDR1 is SGHNT and CDR2 is YENEEA. The CDR3 sequence: CASSLGGSNYEQYF. The CDR3 DNA sequence: TGTGCCAGCAGCTTAGGGGGCAGTAACTACGAGCAGTACTTC.

V usage is TRBV9 and J usage is TRBJ2-7; tentatively, D is TRBD1 or TRBD2 (7 bases each). CDR1 is SGDLS and CDR2 is YYNGEE in the germline V gene. Deletions cut 4 bases from V and 2 bases from J, with 22 bases between. CDR3 length: 17 residues. CDR3 DNA sequence: TGTGCCAGCAGCCCCCGGAAGAGCGGGACAGCCCCCTACGAGCAGTACTTC. Translation: CASSPRKSGTAPYEQYF.

The V gene is TRBV11-2, the J gene TRBJ2-1; 7 nucleotides line up with TRBD2. Trimming took 5 bases from V and 9 from J; bases not matched to a gene: 10. Germline CDR1 and CDR2: SGHAT and FQNNGV. CDR3 length: 14 amino acids. As DNA, the CDR3 is TGTGCCAGCAGCCGTCGGGGCGGGAGTCTTGAGCAGTTCTTC. The encoded protein is CASSRRGGSLEQFF.

A note on this clone: The junction shows a germline mismatch at one end, possibly a read error. The chain combines TRBV28 with TRBJ2-1; 8 bases are shared with TRBD2. The V gene's germline CDR1 is MDHEN and CDR2 SYDVKM. The length of the CDR3 is 12 residues. CDR3: CASSLRAGAFLF. The CDR3 DNA reads TGTGCCAGCAGTTTAAGAGCGGGAGCTTTCCTCTTC.

This clone was recorded once. This chain uses TRBV5-1 with TRBJ2-2, with D unclear. The CDR3 is 15 residues long. The V end was cut by 0 bases, the J end by 2 bases, with 8 bases between. Germline-derived CDR1 and CDR2 are SGHRS and YFSETQ. The CDR3: CASSLEGFNTGELFF. The DNA for the CDR3 is TGCGCCAGCAGCTTGGAGGGCTTTAACACCGGGGAGCTGTTTTTT.

This chain links TRBV6-5 with TRBJ1-3; D uncertain. Germline V gene data show CDR1 as MNHEY and CDR2 as SVGAGI. The CDR3 is 15 residues long. Trimming cost V 8 bases and J 0 bases, with 14 bases left between them. CDR3 nucleotide sequence: TGTGCCAGCGCCCCCAGCGGCGGCTCTGGAAACACCATATATTTT. It yields the protein CASAPSGGSGNTIYF.

The chain combines TRBV6-5 with TRBJ1-1; 7 nucleotides agree with TRBD1. CDR1 is MNHEY, CDR2 SVGAGI, per germline. The CDR3 covers 13 residues. The V segment lost 6 bases and the J segment 2 bases; nucleotides outside the gene matches: 3. CDR3 nucleotide sequence: TGTGCCAGCAGCGACAGGGCCAACACTGAAGCTTTCTTT. As protein: CASSDRANTEAFF.

This sequence joins TRBV5-4 and TRBJ2-1, with 9 bases identical to TRBD2. Germline-derived CDR1 and CDR2 are SGHNT and YYREEE (reference sequence). The CDR3 consists of 17 residues. The J segment lost 4 bases and the V segment lost 3 bases, leaving 11 bases of the junction unmatched. The CDR3: CASSSGVAGANYNEQFF. The CDR3 DNA reads as TGTGCCAGCAGCTCCGGGGTAGCGGGAGCCAATTACAATGAGCAGTTCTTC.

V is TRBV29-1 and J is TRBJ2-1, with TRBD2 matching over 9 bases. This CDR3 contains 12 residues. V trimming: 7 bases; J trimming: 7 bases; junction bases outside the gene matches: 5. Germline V lookup: CDR1 SQVTM, CDR2 ANQGSEA. The CDR3 coding sequence is TGCAGCGCCCGGGGACTAGCAAATGAGCAGTTCTTC. It codes for CSARGLANEQFF.

V is TRBV4-2 and J is TRBJ1-1; weak D call: TRBD1 (6 bases). V lost 4 bases and J 3 bases, leaving 6 bases between the germline ends. The CDR3 is 12 amino acids. From germline, CDR1 is LGHNA and CDR2 YNFKEQ. The CDR3 loop is CASSRQDTEAFF. CDR3 bases: TGTGCCAGCAGCCGACAGGACACTGAAGCTTTCTTT.